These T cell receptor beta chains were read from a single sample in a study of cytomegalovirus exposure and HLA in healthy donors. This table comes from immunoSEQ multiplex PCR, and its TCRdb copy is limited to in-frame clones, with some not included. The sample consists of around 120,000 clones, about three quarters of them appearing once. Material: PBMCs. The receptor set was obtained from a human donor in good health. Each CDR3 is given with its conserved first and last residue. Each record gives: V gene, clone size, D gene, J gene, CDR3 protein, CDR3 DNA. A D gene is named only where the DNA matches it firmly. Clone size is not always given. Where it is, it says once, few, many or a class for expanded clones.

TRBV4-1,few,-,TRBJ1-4,CASSHEGEKLFF,TGCGCCAGCAGCCACGAGGGAGAAAAACTGTTTTTT
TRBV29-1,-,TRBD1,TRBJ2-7,CSACRDRGYEQYF,TGCAGCGCCTGCCGGGACAGGGGTTACGAGCAGTACTTC
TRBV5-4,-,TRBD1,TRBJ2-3,CASSLNWDRGTDTQYF,TGTGCCAGCAGCTTGAATTGGGACAGGGGCACAGATACGCAGTATTTT
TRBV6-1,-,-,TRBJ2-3,CASSTAGLYTQYF,TGTGCCAGCAGTACCGCCGGTCTGTATACGCAGTATTTT
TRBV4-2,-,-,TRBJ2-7,CASSQDMAQGSEQYF,TGTGCCAGCAGCCAAGATATGGCCCAGGGATCCGAGCAGTACTTC
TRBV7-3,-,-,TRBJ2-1,CASSLGGGFDEQFF,TGTGCCAGCAGCTTAGGCGGGGGCTTCGATGAGCAGTTCTTC
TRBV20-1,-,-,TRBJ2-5,CSARAPGTQYF,TGCAGTGCTAGGGCTCCTGGGACCCAGTACTTC
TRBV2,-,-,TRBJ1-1,CASRQGPDTEAFF,TGTGCCAGCAGACAGGGACCAGACACTGAAGCTTTCTTT
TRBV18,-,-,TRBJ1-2,CASSGLGVEGYTF,TGTGCCAGCTCCGGGTTAGGCGTGGAGGGCTACACCTTC
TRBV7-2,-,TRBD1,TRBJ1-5,CASSFGQANNQPQHF,TGTGCCAGCAGCTTCGGACAGGCCAACAATCAGCCCCAGCATTTT
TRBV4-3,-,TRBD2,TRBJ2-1,CASSRGLAASNEQFF,TGCGCCAGCAGCCGAGGACTAGCGGCTAGCAATGAGCAGTTCTTC